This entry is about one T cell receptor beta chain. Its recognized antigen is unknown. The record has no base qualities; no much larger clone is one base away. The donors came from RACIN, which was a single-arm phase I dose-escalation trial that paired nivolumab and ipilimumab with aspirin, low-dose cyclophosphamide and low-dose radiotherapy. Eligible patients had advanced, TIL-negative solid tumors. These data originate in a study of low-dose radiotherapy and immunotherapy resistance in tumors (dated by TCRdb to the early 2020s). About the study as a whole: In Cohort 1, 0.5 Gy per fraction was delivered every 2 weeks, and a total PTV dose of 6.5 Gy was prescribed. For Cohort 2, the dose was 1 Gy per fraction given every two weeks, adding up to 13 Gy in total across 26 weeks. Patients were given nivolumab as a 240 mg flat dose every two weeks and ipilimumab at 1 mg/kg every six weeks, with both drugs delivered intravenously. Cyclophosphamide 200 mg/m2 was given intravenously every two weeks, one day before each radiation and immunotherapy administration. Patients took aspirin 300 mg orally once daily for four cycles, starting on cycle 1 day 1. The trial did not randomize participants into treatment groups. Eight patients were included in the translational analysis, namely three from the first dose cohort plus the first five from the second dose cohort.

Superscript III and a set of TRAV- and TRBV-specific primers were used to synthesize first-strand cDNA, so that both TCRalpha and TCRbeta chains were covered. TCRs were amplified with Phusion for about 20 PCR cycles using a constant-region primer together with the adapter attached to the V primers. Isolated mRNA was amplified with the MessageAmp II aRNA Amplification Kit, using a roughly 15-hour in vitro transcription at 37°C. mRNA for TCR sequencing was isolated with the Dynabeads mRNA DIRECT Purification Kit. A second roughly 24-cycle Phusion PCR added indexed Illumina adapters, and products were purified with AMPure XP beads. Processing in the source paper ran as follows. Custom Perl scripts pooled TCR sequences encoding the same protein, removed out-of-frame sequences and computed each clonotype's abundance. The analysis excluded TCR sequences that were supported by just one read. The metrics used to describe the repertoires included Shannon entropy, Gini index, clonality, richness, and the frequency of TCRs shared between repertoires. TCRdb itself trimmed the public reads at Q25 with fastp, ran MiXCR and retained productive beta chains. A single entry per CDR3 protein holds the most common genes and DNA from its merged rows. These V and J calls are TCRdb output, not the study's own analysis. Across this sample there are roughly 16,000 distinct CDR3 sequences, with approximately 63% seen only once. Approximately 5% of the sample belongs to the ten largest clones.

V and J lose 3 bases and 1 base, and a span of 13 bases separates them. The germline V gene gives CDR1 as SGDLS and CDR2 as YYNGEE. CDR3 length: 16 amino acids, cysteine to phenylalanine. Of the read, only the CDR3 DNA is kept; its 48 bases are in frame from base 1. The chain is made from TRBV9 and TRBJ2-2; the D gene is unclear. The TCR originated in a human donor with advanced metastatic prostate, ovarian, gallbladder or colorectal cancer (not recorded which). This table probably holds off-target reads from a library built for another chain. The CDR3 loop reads CASSELGTLNTGELFF. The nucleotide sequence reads TGTGCCAGCAGCGAGTTAGGTACCCTGAACACCGGGGAGCTGTTTTTT. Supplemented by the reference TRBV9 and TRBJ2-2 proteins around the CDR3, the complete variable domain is DSGVTQTPKHLITATGQRVTLRCSPRSGDLSVYWYQQSLDQGLQFLIQYYNGEERAKGNILERFSAQQFPDLHSELNLSSLELGDSALYFCASSELGTLNTGELFFGEGSRLTVL.